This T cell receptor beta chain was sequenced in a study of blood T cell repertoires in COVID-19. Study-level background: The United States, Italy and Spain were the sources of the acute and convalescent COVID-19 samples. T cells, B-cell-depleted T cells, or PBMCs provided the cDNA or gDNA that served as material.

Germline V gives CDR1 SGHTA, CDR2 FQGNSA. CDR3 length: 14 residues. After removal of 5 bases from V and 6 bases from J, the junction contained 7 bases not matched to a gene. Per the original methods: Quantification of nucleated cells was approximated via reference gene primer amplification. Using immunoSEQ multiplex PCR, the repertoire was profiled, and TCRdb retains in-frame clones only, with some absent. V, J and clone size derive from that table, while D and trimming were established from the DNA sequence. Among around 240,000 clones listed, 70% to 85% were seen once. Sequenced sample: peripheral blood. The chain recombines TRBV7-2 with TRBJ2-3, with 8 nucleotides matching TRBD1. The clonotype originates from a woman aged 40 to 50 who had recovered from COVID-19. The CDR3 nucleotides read TGTGCCAGCAGCCCACGGACAGGGATGGATACGCAGTATTTT. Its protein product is CASSPRTGMDTQYF.